These T cell receptor beta chains were read from a single sample in a study of T cell changes during pregnancy in multiple sclerosis. This table comes from immunoSEQ multiplex PCR, and its TCRdb copy is limited to in-frame clones, with some not included. The sample yields over 45,000 clones, 88% seen once. Sequenced material: CD4+ T cells from peripheral blood mononuclear cells, taken in the second trimester of pregnancy. The receptors stem from a female donor with multiple sclerosis, enrolled in a pregnancy study. Both conserved end residues are trimmed from each CDR3.

j_call	v_call	cdr3_aa
TRBJ2-1	TRBV4-2	ASSRTGGLYNEQF
TRBJ2-5	TRBV5-1	ASSLGPPTGTQY
TRBJ2-5	TRBV5-8	ASSSTSGEKGETQY
TRBJ2-3	TRBV19	ATEGQGTDTQY
TRBJ2-2	TRBV28	ASRFSQREGFRELF
TRBJ2-3	TRBV5-1	ASNESGEYTDTQY
TRBJ2-3	TRBV12-5	ASGLVGSLTDTQY
TRBJ2-1	TRBV6-1	ASSEGLSSYNEQF
TRBJ1-1	TRBV19	ASSIGGGIEAF
TRBJ2-3	TRBV4-3	ASSQEGAANTDTQY
TRBJ2-7	TRBV29-1	SVAGDFYEQY
TRBJ1-2	TRBV7-2	ASSFVADYGYT
TRBJ2-1	TRBV5-4	ATRGGASSYNEQF
TRBJ2-7	TRBV7-2	ASSLEGASGSYEQY
TRBJ1-2	TRBV14	ASSQFYRANYGYT
TRBJ2-3	TRBV6-5	ASSLGTSRTDTQY
TRBJ2-3	TRBV7-2	ASSSPLAGGDTDTQY
TRBJ2-5	TRBV28	ASSSRRETQY
TRBJ1-4	TRBV14	ASSHKIMGGATNEKLF
TRBJ2-2	TRBV6-1	ASSDWAIVFTGELF
TRBJ1-1	TRBV16	ASSQSGGENTEAF
TRBJ2-7	TRBV5-4	ASSSGLASHEQY
TRBJ1-2	TRBV2	ASSNRGGYGYT
TRBJ2-5	TRBV5-1	ASSGTSGQETQY
TRBJ1-3	TRBV11-2	ASSLGDFGNTIY
TRBJ1-4	TRBV9	ASSGTGAEKLF
TRBJ1-4	TRBV29-1	SVRSDTSNEKLF